This T cell receptor (beta chain) was recovered during a study of vaccination effects on CD4 cells after COVID-19. Regarding the study as a whole: Substantial clonal contraction characterized both infection- and vaccine-induced clones late after vaccination. Researchers reported few convalescent patients and no early post-infection timepoints in the study.

ViraFEST assay sequencing came after antigen-specific CD4+ T cells were expanded with viral peptide pools. Once cultured for nine to ten days, the cells underwent separation to obtain CD4+ T cells. People in the vaccine group had not been infected with SARS-CoV-2 before, and their nucleocapsid antibodies were negative. This CDR3 has 14 amino acids. The germline CDR1 and CDR2 sequences are KGHSH and LQKENI. V dropped 6 bases and J dropped 2 bases, with 13 bases sitting between them. TCRdb's table, derived via immunoSEQ multiplex PCR, lists solely in-frame clones and lacks some. The data hold over 25,000 clones, with around 75% observed a single time. As regards this clone: The antigen is not known.

The source material was CD4+ T cells from PBMCs cultured with SARS-CoV-2 spike peptides, sampled before COVID-19 vaccination. The chain is built from TRBV18 and TRBJ1-2; D is possibly TRBD1 (5 bases). This sequence was found in a human donor who received a COVID-19 vaccine. The CDR3 region is CASSLGPDNYGYTF. DNA for the CDR3: TGTGCCAGCTCGCTGGGACCTGACAACTATGGCTACACCTTC.